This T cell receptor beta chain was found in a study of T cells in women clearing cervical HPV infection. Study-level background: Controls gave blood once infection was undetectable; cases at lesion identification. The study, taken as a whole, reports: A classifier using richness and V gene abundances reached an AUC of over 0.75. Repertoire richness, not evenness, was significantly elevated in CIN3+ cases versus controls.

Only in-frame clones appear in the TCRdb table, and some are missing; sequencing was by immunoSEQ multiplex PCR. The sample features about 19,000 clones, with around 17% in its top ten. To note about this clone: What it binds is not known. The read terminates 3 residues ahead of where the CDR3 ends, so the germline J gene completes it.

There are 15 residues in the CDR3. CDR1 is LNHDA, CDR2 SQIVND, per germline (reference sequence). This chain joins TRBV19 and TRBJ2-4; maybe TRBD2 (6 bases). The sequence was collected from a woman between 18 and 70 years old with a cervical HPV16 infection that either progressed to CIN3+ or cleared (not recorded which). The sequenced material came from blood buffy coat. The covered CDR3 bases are TGTGCCAGTAGTTTGGACGGACCACGCGTGGGGGGT. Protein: CASSLDGPRVGG. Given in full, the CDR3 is CASSLDGPRVGGQYF.